Detailed here is one T cell receptor (beta chain). Its specificity is unknown. These data are taken from a study of T cells in Graves' hyperthyroidism and ophthalmopathy. The junction had 4 bases not matched to a gene; V was cut back by 1 base and J by 4 bases. Germline-derived CDR1 and CDR2 are SGHTA and FQGNSA. The CDR3 has 15 residues. Uncontrolled infection, other autoimmune disease, pregnancy or lactation disqualified patients from enrolment. It was 10 ml of fresh peripheral blood that supplied the PBMCs. General observations from the study: Blood shared most expanded thyroid clonotypes above 0.001.

Template material for amplifying TCR beta CDR3 regions consisted of RNA transcripts. The TCR CDR3 first-round RT-PCR relied on the HTBI primer set. TCRdb re-derived calls from the multiplex PCR reads in MiXCR, one entry per CDR3 protein. The top ten clones hold around 61% of a sample with approximately 300,000 distinct CDR3 sequences, about 17% of them seen once. The V call is TRBV7-2, the J call TRBJ1-3; 7 nucleotides match TRBD1. Sample: blood. The clonotype comes from a woman aged 55-69 years with Graves' ophthalmopathy. CDR3 loop: CASSLEGARGNTIYF. The CDR3, as DNA: TGTGCCAGCAGCTTAGAGGGGGCAAGGGGAAACACCATATATTTT. Drawing the rest from reference TRBV7-2 and TRBJ1-3, the complete variable domain is GAGVSQSPSNKVTEKGKDVELRCDPISGHTALYWYRQSLGQGLEFLIYFQGNSAPDKSGLPSDRFSAERTGGSVSTLTIQRTQQEDSAVYLCASSLEGARGNTIYFGEGSWLTVV.